One sample yielded the 5 T cell receptor beta chains listed below, sequenced in a study of blood T cell repertoires in COVID-19. The protocol was immunoSEQ multiplex PCR, while the TCRdb copy is restricted to in-frame clones and leaves out a portion. The repertoire includes fewer than 110,000 clones, nearly 90% of them detected once, and 3% to 3.5% sits in the top ten. Sample: peripheral blood. These receptors originate from a man aged 45 to 65 in a cohort sampled during active COVID-19.

This chain uses TRBV14 with TRBJ2-7, with 8 positions matching TRBD1. Germline loops: CDR1 SGHDN, CDR2 FVKESK. V gave up 4 bases and J gave up 2 bases; unmatched junction bases: 7. This CDR3 region has 15 residues. The CDR3 DNA reads as TGTGCCAGCAGCCGAACCGGGACAGGCCCCTACGAGCAGTACTTC. It encodes CASSRTGTGPYEQYF.

This chain links TRBV7-9 with TRBJ1-6; 7 positions agree with TRBD1. The V gene end was trimmed by 5 bases and the J gene end by 7 bases; junction bases not matched to a gene: 8. The CDR3 length is 15 residues. The germline CDR1 and CDR2 sequences are SEHNR and FQNEAQ (reference sequence). The CDR3 spells CASSRNRGGNSPLHF. The CDR3 DNA is TGTGCCAGCAGCCGAAACAGGGGCGGGAATTCACCCCTCCACTTT.

The chain recombines TRBV6-5 with TRBJ2-7; the match to TRBD2 covers 9 bases. The germline V gene encodes CDR1 MNHEY and CDR2 SVGAGI. The CDR3 has 14 residues. The CDR3 loop is CAVAGLAATYEQYF. The CDR3 bases are TGTGCAGTCGCGGGACTAGCTGCAACCTACGAGCAGTACTTC.

V is TRBV15 and J is TRBJ2-5, with TRBD1 as a possible D gene (5 bases). V was cut by 8 bases and J by 5 bases, with 12 bases left in between. From germline, CDR1 is LNHNV and CDR2 YYDKDF (reference sequence). This CDR3 has 12 amino acids. In DNA form, the CDR3 reads TGTGCCACCCACCGGGCAGGGGAGACCCAGTACTTC. Its protein is CATHRAGETQYF.

The chain is built from TRBV29-1 and TRBJ1-1; D call uncertain. This CDR3 is 12 amino acids long. Trimming removed 4 bases from V and 1 base from J, with 7 bases in between. Germline V gene lookup returns CDR1 SQVTM and CDR2 ANQGSEA. In nucleotides, the CDR3 is TGCAGCGTTGGAGCGGGGAACACTGAAGCTTTCTTT. Protein sequence: CSVGAGNTEAFF.